This T cell receptor (beta chain) comes out of a study of OX40 agonist ivuxolimab in advanced cancers. Background on the study: In this cohort, patients received ivuxolimab, an agonistic anti-OX40 (CD134) antibody. Overall study results and limits: Patients with a partial response at 0.1-3.0 mg/kg had among the lowest clonal expansion.

Sequencing used immunoSEQ multiplex PCR; TCRdb keeps in-frame clones, though not all of them. Of roughly 80,000 clones listed, around 90% are singletons. This clone has a handful of counts. The antigen is undetermined. Per germline, CDR1 SGHTA and CDR2 FQGTGA. The CDR3 length is 12 residues. The V gene lost 0 bases and the J gene lost 3 bases, with 3 bases spanning the gap. The chain is built from TRBV7-3 and TRBJ2-7, with no clear D. The specimen was CD4+ or CD8+ T cells sorted from blood, collected in a trial of the OX40 agonist ivuxolimab. This receptor was taken from an adult with an advanced solid tumor such as melanoma, head and neck, liver or kidney cancer. This CDR3 is CASSLTDYEQYF. The CDR3 bases are TGTGCCAGCAGCTTAACGGACTACGAGCAGTACTTC.